This T cell receptor (beta chain) comes out of a study of cytomegalovirus exposure and HLA in healthy donors. The PCR used 60 Vbeta and 13 Jbeta primers. Clones were sequenced by immunoSEQ multiplex PCR, and TCRdb holds only the in-frame ones, with some missing. The table lists 200,000 or so clones, 80% of them singletons, with 6.3% in the top ten. General study results and limits: Researchers catalogued approximately 170 TCR beta chains as cytomegalovirus-associated.

A word on this clone: Its target is unknown.

Sequences were obtained from PBMCs. This TCR derives from a man between 40 and 49 years old in good health and CMV-seropositive.

The CDR3 DNA is TGTGCCAGCTCACCGACCTCGACAGGACCCGAGCAGTACTTC. Translated: CASSPTSTGPEQYF. V and J are TRBV18 and TRBJ2-7; the D gene is possibly TRBD1 (6 bases). The CDR3 runs 14 residues. The germline V gene has CDR1 KGHSH and CDR2 LQKENI. With 3 bases removed from V and 6 bases from J, the gap between germline ends came to 15 bases.